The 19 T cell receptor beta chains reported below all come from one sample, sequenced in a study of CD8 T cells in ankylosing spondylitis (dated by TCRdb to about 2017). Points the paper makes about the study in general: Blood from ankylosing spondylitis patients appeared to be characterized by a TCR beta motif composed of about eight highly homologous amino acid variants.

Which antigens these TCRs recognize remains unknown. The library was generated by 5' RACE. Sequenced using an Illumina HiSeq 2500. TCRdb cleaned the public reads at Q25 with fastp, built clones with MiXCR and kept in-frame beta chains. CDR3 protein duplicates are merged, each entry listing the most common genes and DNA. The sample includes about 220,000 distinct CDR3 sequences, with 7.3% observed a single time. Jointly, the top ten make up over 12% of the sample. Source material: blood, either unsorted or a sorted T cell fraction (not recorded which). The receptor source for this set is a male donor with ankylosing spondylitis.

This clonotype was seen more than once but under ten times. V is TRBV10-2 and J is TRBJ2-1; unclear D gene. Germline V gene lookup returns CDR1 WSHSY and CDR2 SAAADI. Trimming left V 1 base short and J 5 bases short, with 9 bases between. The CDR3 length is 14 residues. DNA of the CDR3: TGCGCCAGCAGTGAGTACAGCGTGCACAATGAGCAGTTCTTC. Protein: CASSEYSVHNEQFF.

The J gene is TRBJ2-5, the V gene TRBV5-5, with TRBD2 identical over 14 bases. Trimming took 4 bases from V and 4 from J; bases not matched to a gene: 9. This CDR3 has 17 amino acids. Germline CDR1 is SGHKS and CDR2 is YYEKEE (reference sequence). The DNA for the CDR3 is TGTGCCAGCAGCCGAATCGGGACTAGCGGGAGTCGAGAGACCCAGTACTTC. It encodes CASSRIGTSGSRETQYF.

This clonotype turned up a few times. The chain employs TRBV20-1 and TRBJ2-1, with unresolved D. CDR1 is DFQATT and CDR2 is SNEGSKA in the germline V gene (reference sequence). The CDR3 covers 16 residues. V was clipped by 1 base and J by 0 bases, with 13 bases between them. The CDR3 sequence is CSARALTLSSYNEQFF. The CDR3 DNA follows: TGCAGTGCTAGAGCGTTGACGTTGAGCTCCTACAATGAGCAGTTCTTC.

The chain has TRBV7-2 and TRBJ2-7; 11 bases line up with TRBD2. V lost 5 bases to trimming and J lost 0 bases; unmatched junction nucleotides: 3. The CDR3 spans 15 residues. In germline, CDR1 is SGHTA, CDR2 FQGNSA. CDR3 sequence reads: CASSISGRGSYEQYF. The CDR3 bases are TGTGCCAGCAGCATTAGCGGGAGGGGCTCCTACGAGCAGTACTTC.

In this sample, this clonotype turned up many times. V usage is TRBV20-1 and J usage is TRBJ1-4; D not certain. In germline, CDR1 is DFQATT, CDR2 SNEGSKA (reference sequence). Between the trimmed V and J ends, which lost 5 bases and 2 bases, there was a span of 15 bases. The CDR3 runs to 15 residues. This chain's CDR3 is CSAAPRASTNEKLFF. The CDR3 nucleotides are TGCAGTGCTGCTCCAAGGGCTTCGACTAATGAAAAACTGTTTTTT.

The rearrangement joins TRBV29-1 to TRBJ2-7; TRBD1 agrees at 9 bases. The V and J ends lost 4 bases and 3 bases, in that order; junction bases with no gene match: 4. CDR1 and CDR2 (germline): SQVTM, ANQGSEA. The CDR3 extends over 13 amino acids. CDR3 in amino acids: CSVGGTGFYEQYF. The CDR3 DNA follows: TGCAGCGTTGGAGGGACAGGGTTCTACGAGCAGTACTTC.

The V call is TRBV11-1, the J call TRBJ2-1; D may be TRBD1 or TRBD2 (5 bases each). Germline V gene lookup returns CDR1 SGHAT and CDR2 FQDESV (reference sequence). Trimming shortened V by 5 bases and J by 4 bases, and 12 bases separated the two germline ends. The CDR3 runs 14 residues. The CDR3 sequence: CASSRVRGYNEQFF. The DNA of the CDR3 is TGTGCCAGCAGCCGGGTGAGGGGTTACAATGAGCAGTTCTTC.

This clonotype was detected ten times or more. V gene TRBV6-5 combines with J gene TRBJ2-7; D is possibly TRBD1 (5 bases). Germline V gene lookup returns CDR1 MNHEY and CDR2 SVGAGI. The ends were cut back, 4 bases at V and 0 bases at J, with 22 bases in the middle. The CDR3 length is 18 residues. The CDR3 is CASSLSRLLAGISYEQYF. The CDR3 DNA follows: TGTGCCAGCAGTTTATCTCGATTATTGGCAGGGATCTCCTACGAGCAGTACTTC.

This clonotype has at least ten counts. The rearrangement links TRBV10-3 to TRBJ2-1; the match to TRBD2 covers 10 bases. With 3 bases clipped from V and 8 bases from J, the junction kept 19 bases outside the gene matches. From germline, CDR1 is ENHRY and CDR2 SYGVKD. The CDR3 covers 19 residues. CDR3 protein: CAISDTGGYVTSGDHEQFF. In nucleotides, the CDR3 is TGTGCCATCAGTGATACCGGCGGTTATGTTACTAGCGGGGACCATGAGCAGTTCTTC.

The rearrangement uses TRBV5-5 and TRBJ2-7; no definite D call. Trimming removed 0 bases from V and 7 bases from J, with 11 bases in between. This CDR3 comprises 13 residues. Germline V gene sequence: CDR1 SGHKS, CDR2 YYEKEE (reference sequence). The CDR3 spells CASSLGADREQYF. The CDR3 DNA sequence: TGTGCCAGCAGCTTGGGGGCTGATCGGGAGCAGTACTTC.

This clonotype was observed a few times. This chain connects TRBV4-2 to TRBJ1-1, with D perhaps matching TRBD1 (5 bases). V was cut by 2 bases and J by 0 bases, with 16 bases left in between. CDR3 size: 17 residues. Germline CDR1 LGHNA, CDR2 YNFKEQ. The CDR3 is CASSQSRVSDMNTEAFF. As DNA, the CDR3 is TGTGCCAGCAGCCAATCCAGGGTTTCGGATATGAACACTGAAGCTTTCTTT.

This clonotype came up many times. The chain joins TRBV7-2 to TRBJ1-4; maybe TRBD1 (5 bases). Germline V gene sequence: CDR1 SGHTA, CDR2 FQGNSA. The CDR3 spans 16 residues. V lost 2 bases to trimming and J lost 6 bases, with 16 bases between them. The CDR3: CASSLLWEGEDEKLFF. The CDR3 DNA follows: TGTGCCAGCAGCTTACTCTGGGAAGGGGAGGATGAAAAACTGTTTTTT.

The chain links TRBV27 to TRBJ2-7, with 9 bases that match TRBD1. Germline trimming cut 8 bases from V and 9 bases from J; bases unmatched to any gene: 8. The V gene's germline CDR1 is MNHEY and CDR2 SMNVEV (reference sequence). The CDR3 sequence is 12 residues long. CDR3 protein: CASGTGGRVQYF. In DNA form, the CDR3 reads TGTGCCAGCGGAACAGGGGGCAGGGTGCAGTACTTC.

CDR3 in amino acids: CALSGHYSNQPQHF. Here the CDR3 DNA reads TGTGCCCTTTCCGGACATTATAGCAATCAGCCCCAGCATTTT. The chain combines TRBV28 with TRBJ1-5, with a weak D call TRBD1 (5 bases). The germline V gene has CDR1 MDHEN and CDR2 SYDVKM. This CDR3 spans 14 amino acids. With 11 bases removed from V and 0 bases from J, the gap between germline ends came to 14 bases.

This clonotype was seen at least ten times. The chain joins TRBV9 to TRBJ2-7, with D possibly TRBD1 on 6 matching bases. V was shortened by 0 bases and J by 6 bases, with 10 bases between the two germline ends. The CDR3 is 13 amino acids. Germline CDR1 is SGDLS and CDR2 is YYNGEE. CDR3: CASSVASGVEQYF. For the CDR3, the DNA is TGTGCCAGCAGCGTAGCGTCAGGGGTCGAGCAGTACTTC.

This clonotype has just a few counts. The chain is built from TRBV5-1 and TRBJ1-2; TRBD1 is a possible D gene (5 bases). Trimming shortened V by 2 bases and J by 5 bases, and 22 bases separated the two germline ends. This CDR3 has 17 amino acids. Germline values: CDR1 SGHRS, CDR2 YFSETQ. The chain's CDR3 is CASSFEVLGVYKYGYTF. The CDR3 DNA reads TGCGCCAGCAGCTTCGAAGTTCTGGGGGTTTACAAGTATGGCTACACCTTC.

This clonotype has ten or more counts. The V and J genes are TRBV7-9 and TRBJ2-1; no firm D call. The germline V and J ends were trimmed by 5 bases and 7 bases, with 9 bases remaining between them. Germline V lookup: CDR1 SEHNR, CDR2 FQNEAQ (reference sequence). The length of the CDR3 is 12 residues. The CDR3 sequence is CASSHGENEQFF. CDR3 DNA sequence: TGTGCCAGCAGCCATGGAGAGAATGAGCAGTTCTTC.

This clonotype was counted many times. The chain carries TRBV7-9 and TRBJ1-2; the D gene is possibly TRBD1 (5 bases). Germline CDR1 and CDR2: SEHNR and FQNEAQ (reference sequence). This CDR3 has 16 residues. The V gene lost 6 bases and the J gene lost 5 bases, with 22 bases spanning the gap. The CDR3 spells CASRPEGVGRAYGYTF. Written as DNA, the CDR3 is TGTGCCAGCAGACCCGAAGGGGTGGGGAGGGCTTATGGCTACACCTTC.

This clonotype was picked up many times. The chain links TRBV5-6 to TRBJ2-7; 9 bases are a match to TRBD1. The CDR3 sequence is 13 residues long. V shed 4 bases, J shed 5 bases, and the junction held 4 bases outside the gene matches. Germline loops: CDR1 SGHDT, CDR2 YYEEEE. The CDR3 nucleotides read TGTGCCAGCAGCACGCGGACAGGGGACGAGCAGTACTTC. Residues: CASSTRTGDEQYF.